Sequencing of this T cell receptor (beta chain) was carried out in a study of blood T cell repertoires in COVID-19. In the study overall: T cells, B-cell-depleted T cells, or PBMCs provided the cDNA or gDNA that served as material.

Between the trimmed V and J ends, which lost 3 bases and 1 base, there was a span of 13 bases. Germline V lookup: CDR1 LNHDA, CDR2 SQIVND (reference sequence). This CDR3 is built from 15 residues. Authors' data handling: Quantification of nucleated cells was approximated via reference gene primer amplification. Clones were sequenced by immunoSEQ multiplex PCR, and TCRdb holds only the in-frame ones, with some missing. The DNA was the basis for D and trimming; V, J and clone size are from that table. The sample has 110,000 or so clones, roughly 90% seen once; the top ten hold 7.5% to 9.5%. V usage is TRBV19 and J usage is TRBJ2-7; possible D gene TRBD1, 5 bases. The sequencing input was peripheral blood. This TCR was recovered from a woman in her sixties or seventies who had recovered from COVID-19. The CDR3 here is CASSIRGWTSYEQYF. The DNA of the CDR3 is TGTGCCAGTAGTATTCGAGGTTGGACATCCTACGAGCAGTACTTC.